The 26 T cell receptor beta chains below come from one sample, sequenced in a study of T cells in narcolepsy. Libraries were prepared by immunoSEQ multiplex PCR; TCRdb keeps only in-frame clonotypes and omits some of them. There are around 30,000 clones in the sample; roughly 78% occur only once, and 1.2% lies in the top ten. Sequencing was carried out using CD45RA- memory CD4+ T cells from PBMCs. The receptors here all came from a human donor with narcolepsy.

This clone is a singleton in its sample. The chain combines TRBV6-5 with TRBJ2-1, with D unresolved. V dropped 0 bases and J dropped 4 bases, with 13 bases sitting between them. The CDR3 sequence is 16 residues long. From germline, CDR1 is MNHEY and CDR2 SVGAGI. In DNA form, the CDR3 reads TGTGCCAGCAGTTACTCTAATACTCTCTCTTACAATGAGCAGTTCTTC. It codes for CASSYSNTLSYNEQFF.

V and J are TRBV30 and TRBJ1-2, with TRBD1 as a possible D gene (6 bases). CDR1 and CDR2 from the germline V gene are GTSNPN and SVGIG (reference sequence). CDR3 length: 12 amino acids. Trimming removed 5 bases at V and 0 bases at J, with 7 bases between. CDR3 in DNA: TGTGCCTGGGACAGGACTAACTATGGCTACACCTTC. This gives the protein CAWDRTNYGYTF.

This clone was recorded a few times. This chain connects TRBV4-1 to TRBJ1-4; 9 bases align to TRBD1. The CDR3 length is 15 residues. Germline V gene data show CDR1 as MGHRA and CDR2 as YSYEKL. J was trimmed by 8 bases and V by 3 bases; bases with no gene match: 7. This CDR3 is CASSHWDREGEKLFF. CDR3 coding DNA: TGCGCCAGCAGCCACTGGGACAGGGAGGGAGAAAAACTGTTTTTT.

This sequence joins TRBV14 and TRBJ1-6, with D unclear. The ends were cut back, 4 bases at V and 12 bases at J, with 16 bases in the middle. The length of the CDR3 is 14 residues. The germline CDR1 and CDR2 sequences are SGHDN and FVKESK. The CDR3 DNA sequence: TGTGCCAGCAGCCCCTTCGACGGGTCCGTACCCCTCCACTTT. Protein: CASSPFDGSVPLHF. The entire variable domain, with the rest obtained from reference TRBV14 and TRBJ1-6, is as follows: EAGVTQFPSHSVIEKGQTVTLRCDPISGHDNLYWYRRVMGKEIKFLLHFVKESKQDESGMPNNRFLAERTGGTYSTLKVQPAELEDSGVYFCASSPFDGSVPLHFGNGTRLTVT.

The chain links TRBV7-2 to TRBJ2-3; 8 bases agree with TRBD2. Germline V gene lookup returns CDR1 SGHTA and CDR2 FQGNSA. The V and J ends lost 6 bases and 2 bases, in that order; junction bases with no gene match: 4. The CDR3 consists of 14 residues. The CDR3 DNA reads as TGTGCCAGCAGTGTAGCGGGGAACACAGATACGCAGTATTTT. Its translation: CASSVAGNTDTQYF.

The chain employs TRBV18 and TRBJ2-3; D is perhaps TRBD1 (6 bases). Per germline, CDR1 KGHSH and CDR2 LQKENI. The CDR3 has 14 amino acids. V lost 5 bases and J 6 bases, leaving 15 bases between the germline ends. CDR3 loop: CASSEDRLKDTQYF. DNA for the CDR3: TGTGCCAGCTCAGAAGACAGGCTCAAGGATACGCAGTATTTT.

This clone occurred once. The J gene is TRBJ2-1, the V gene TRBV6-5; D is perhaps TRBD2 (5 bases). Between the trimmed V and J ends, which lost 6 bases and 7 bases, there was a span of 13 bases. Per germline, CDR1 MNHEY and CDR2 SVGAGI. The CDR3 contains 13 residues. This CDR3 is CASRPLLANEQFF. In DNA, the CDR3 is TGTGCCAGCAGACCCCTTTTAGCGAATGAGCAGTTCTTC.

The chain employs TRBV11-2 and TRBJ2-3; D unresolved. The germline CDR1 and CDR2 sequences are SGHAT and FQNNGV. Trimming left V 8 bases short and J 2 bases short, with 5 bases between. This CDR3 has 11 residues. CDR3 DNA sequence: TGTGCCAGCGGTTTCACAGATACGCAGTATTTT. Its translation is CASGFTDTQYF.

The chain couples TRBV7-3 to TRBJ2-6; TRBD1 matches 9 bases. Trimming cost V 5 bases and J 0 bases; bases outside gene matches: 11. CDR1 is SGHTA, CDR2 FQGTGA, per germline. This CDR3 is 19 amino acids long. Written as DNA, the CDR3 is TGTGCCAGCAGCCGTCTACAGGGGGCCCTGCACTCTGGGGCCAACGTCCTGACTTTC. Translated, it gives CASSRLQGALHSGANVLTF.

V usage is TRBV6-4 and J usage is TRBJ2-2, with TRBD2 as a possible D gene (6 bases). Germline CDR1 is MRHNA and CDR2 is SNTAGT. Deletions cut 4 bases from V and 4 bases from J, with 16 bases between. The CDR3 sequence is 16 residues long. The CDR3 protein is CASSAPRTKTTGELFF. The CDR3 DNA reads as TGTGCCAGCAGTGCCCCCAGGACTAAGACCACCGGGGAGCTGTTTTTT.

This clone has only a few counts. This chain joins TRBV6-1 and TRBJ1-1; D is undetermined. V gave up 2 bases and J gave up 11 bases, with 9 bases separating them. The CDR3 runs to 11 residues. Germline CDR1 is MNHNS and CDR2 is SASEGT. CDR3 DNA sequence: TGTGCCAGCAGTGAAAAAGGTGGGGCTTTCTTT. Its translation is CASSEKGGAFF.

This clone was detected only a few times. The J gene is TRBJ2-5, the V gene TRBV18, with 9 bases lining up with TRBD1. The CDR3 sequence is 17 residues long. With 1 base clipped from V and 4 bases from J, the junction kept 10 bases outside the gene matches. CDR1 is KGHSH and CDR2 is LQKENI in the germline V gene. CDR3 DNA: TGTGCCAGCTCACCACGCTTACAGGGGGCGGGTGGAGAGACCCAGTACTTC. Encoded protein: CASSPRLQGAGGETQYF.

The rearrangement uses TRBV5-1 and TRBJ1-3; D not resolved. The CDR3 contains 17 residues. V lost 0 bases, J lost 0 bases, and 13 bases lay in between. The V gene's germline CDR1 is SGHRS and CDR2 YFSETQ. The CDR3 region is CASSLDGLIVSGNTIYF. The CDR3 DNA follows: TGCGCCAGCAGCTTGGATGGCCTCATAGTCTCTGGAAACACCATATATTTT.

The J gene is TRBJ2-7, the V gene TRBV5-4, with TRBD1 matching over 11 bases. The germline CDR1 and CDR2 sequences are SGHNT and YYREEE (reference sequence). The ends lost 4 bases at V and 3 bases at J; junction bases unmatched: 6. This CDR3 spans 15 amino acids. CDR3 amino acids: CASSRRDRGNYEQYF. DNA of the CDR3: TGTGCCAGCAGCCGCCGGGACAGGGGGAACTACGAGCAGTACTTC.

The V call is TRBV4-3, the J call TRBJ2-7; 10 nucleotides match TRBD1. V lost 4 bases, J lost 6 bases, and 9 bases stayed unmatched. Germline V lookup: CDR1 LGHNA, CDR2 YSLEER. The CDR3 contains 15 residues. The CDR3 DNA reads as TGCGCCAGCAGCCTCAGGACAGGGGGTATCGGCGAGCAGTACTTC. Encoded protein: CASSLRTGGIGEQYF.

This chain connects TRBV19 to TRBJ1-5; D not certain. CDR3 length equals 12 residues. Germline CDR1 LNHDA, CDR2 SQIVND (reference sequence). Trimming pared 5 bases from V and 9 bases from J, leaving 11 bases between. CDR3 sequence (DNA): TGTGCCAGTAGTCATAGGGCTGGGCCCCAGCATTTT. It translates to CASSHRAGPQHF. Full variable domain (rest looked up from reference TRBV19 and TRBJ1-5): DGGITQSPKYLFRKEGQNVTLSCEQNLNHDAMYWYRQDPGQGLRLIYYSQIVNDFQKGDIAEGYSVSREKKESFPLTVTSAQKNPTAFYLCASSHRAGPQHFGDGTRLSIL.

This chain joins TRBV9 and TRBJ2-5, with 10 bases identical to TRBD1. Gene TRBJ2-7 matches the end of the DNA better, so the J call may be wrong. CDR1 and CDR2 (germline): SGDLS, YYNGEE. This CDR3 region has 15 residues. In nucleotides, the CDR3 is TGTGCCAGCAGCGTAGGACAGGGGGCCTCCTACGAGCAGTACTTC. Translating gives CASSVGQGASYEQYF.

This clone has more than one count but fewer than ten. The V call is TRBV5-1, the J call TRBJ2-7; 7 bases match TRBD2. Looked up from germline, CDR1 is SGHRS and CDR2 is YFSETQ. This CDR3 has 14 residues. V lost 0 bases, J lost 2 bases, and 2 bases stayed unmatched. DNA of the CDR3: TGCGCCAGCAGCTTGGCCGGGACTACCTACGAGCAGTACTTC. Protein sequence: CASSLAGTTYEQYF.

This clone was seen more than once but under ten times. This chain links TRBV6-5 with TRBJ2-5, with a weak D call TRBD1 (6 bases). Trimming pared 6 bases from V and 5 bases from J, leaving 10 bases between. This CDR3 is 12 amino acids long. CDR1 is MNHEY and CDR2 is SVGAGI in the germline V gene. CDR3 residues: CASRLTGETQYF. CDR3 nucleotide sequence: TGTGCCAGCAGGCTTACAGGGGAGACCCAGTACTTC.

DNA of the CDR3: TGTGCCTGGAGCTATACGGGGGTTCGGGATGGCTACACCTTC. Its protein is CAWSYTGVRDGYTF. The chain joins TRBV30 to TRBJ1-2; tentatively, D is TRBD1 (5 bases). V lost 3 bases and J 6 bases, leaving 17 bases between the germline ends. This CDR3 has 14 residues. Germline CDR1 GTSNPN, CDR2 SVGIG (reference sequence).

The rearrangement uses TRBV5-5 and TRBJ2-7, with 9 positions matching TRBD1. The germline V gene encodes CDR1 SGHKS and CDR2 YYEKEE (reference sequence). The CDR3 contains 17 residues. Trimming cost V 0 bases and J 4 bases; bases outside gene matches: 11. CDR3 sequence: CASSLAPRGQGKYEQYF. The CDR3 DNA sequence: TGTGCCAGCAGCTTGGCCCCTCGCGGACAGGGGAAATACGAGCAGTACTTC.

The V and J genes are TRBV7-9 and TRBJ2-1; D is unclear. Germline V gene sequence: CDR1 SEHNR, CDR2 FQNEAQ (reference sequence). The CDR3 is 11 amino acids. With 3 bases removed from V and 8 bases from J, the gap between germline ends came to 5 bases. DNA for the CDR3: TGTGCCAGCAGCTTTGGGGATGAGCAGTTCTTC. Encoded protein: CASSFGDEQFF.

This clone was detected a few times. The V gene is TRBV2, the J gene TRBJ2-7; D is perhaps TRBD2 (5 bases). The CDR3 is 14 residues long. Germline V gene data show CDR1 as SNHLY and CDR2 as FYNNEI. The V end was cut by 6 bases, the J end by 3 bases, with 15 bases between. Here the CDR3 reads CASRVSAGRYEQYF. In DNA form, the CDR3 reads TGTGCCAGCAGGGTCTCGGCGGGCCGCTACGAGCAGTACTTC.

CDR3 sequence: CASSYVGGPSYGYTF. In nucleotides, the CDR3 is TGTGCCAGCAGTTATGTTGGGGGACCCAGCTATGGCTACACCTTC. The gene calls are TRBV5-6 and TRBJ1-2, with a weak D call TRBD1 (5 bases). The germline CDR1 and CDR2 sequences are SGHDT and YYEEEE. The CDR3 extends over 15 amino acids. V lost 5 bases and J 4 bases, leaving 18 bases between the germline ends.

This clone was seen a single time. The rearrangement links TRBV6-4 to TRBJ1-5, with D uncertain. The germline V and J ends were trimmed by 2 bases and 5 bases, with 7 bases remaining between them. Germline CDR1 is MRHNA and CDR2 is SNTAGT. The CDR3 covers 13 residues. The CDR3 DNA reads TGTGCCAGCAGTGACGAGAGGGATCAGCCCCAGCATTTT. The encoded protein is CASSDERDQPQHF.

This clone was picked up a small number of times. This rearrangement joins TRBV4-2 to TRBJ2-7, with TRBD2 matching 11 bases. The CDR3 contains 16 residues. The V gene's germline CDR1 is LGHNA and CDR2 YNFKEQ. V was pared by 4 bases and J by 3 bases, with 8 bases of the junction left unmatched. The CDR3 bases are TGTGCCAGCAGCCCTCGGACTAGCGGGTCTAACTACGAGCAGTACTTC. Its protein product is CASSPRTSGSNYEQYF.